The text below deals with one TCR beta chain. Antigen unknown. TCRbeta libraries were built with three rounds of nested PCR, modified from ARM-PCR. TCRdb itself ran the multiplex PCR reads through MiXCR, one entry per CDR3 protein. Of 65,000 to 95,000 distinct CDR3 sequences listed, around 75% were seen once; the top ten hold about 14%. No cell sorting was done before RNA was extracted from the tissue. Between August and November 2014, newly diagnosed, chemotherapy-naive lung cancer patients underwent thoracic surgery in China. The data belong to a study of tumor and adjacent non-tumor tissue in lung cancer. Study in general: Patients comprised about a dozen adenocarcinoma, 2 squamous cell carcinoma and 1 small cell lung cancer. Findings of the study overall: Significantly higher TCR diversity was found in tumor than normal lung.

V was trimmed by 3 bases and J by 3 bases, leaving 18 bases between them. This CDR3 has 16 amino acids. The germline CDR1 and CDR2 sequences are MGHRA and YSYEKL. This clonotype was sampled from a woman in her 50s with non-small cell lung cancer. Sequenced: lung tumor tissue. The chain uses TRBV4-1 and TRBJ2-7; TRBD1 might be the D (6 bases). The CDR3 nucleotides read TGCGCCAGCAGCCAGGTAGTCGGGACAAACCTCTACGAGCAGTACTTC. Translated, it gives CASSQVVGTNLYEQYF.